A selection of T cell receptor beta chains follows, all from one sample in a study of sequential checkpoint blockade in melanoma. Produced via immunoSEQ multiplex PCR; TCRdb's table is partial and in-frame only. The sample holds around 22,000 clones, roughly 70% seen once. Sample: CD8+ T cells sorted from blood (inferred from file names), taken from a patient given nivolumab and ipilimumab in sequence. These receptors originate from a human donor with melanoma. Each CDR3 is given with its conserved first and last residue. Fields, in order: D gene, J gene, V gene, clone size, CDR3 protein, CDR3 DNA. D genes are given only for firm matches. The size entry is marked missing in some rows and otherwise reads once, few, many or a size class.

>TRBD2|TRBJ2-1|TRBV7-2|-
CASSALAVPDNNEQFF
TGTGCCAGCAGCGCACTAGCGGTACCTGATAACAATGAGCAGTTCTTC
>-|TRBJ2-5|TRBV18|once
CASSPVNRQETQYF
TGTGCCAGCTCACCTGTTAACAGACAAGAGACCCAGTACTTC
>-|TRBJ1-1|TRBV19|-
CASSMRKITNTEAFF
TGTGCCAGTAGCATGAGGAAGATAACGAACACTGAAGCTTTCTTT
>TRBD1|TRBJ1-2|TRBV4-1|-
CASSQANRGTNYGYTF
TGCGCCAGCAGCCAAGCTAACAGGGGAACGAACTATGGCTACACCTTC
>TRBD1|TRBJ1-3|TRBV14|-
CASSQDWDRPSSGNTIYF
TGTGCCAGCAGCCAAGACTGGGACAGGCCCTCCTCTGGAAACACCATATATTTT
>-|TRBJ2-1|TRBV14|few
CASSQEEYEQFF
TGTGCCAGCAGCCAAGAGGAGTATGAGCAGTTCTTC
>-|TRBJ1-2|TRBV5-4|-
CASSAYDAGYTF
TGTGCCAGCAGTGCCTATGATGCTGGCTACACCTTC
>-|TRBJ1-1|TRBV11-2|-
CASSLNRTAFF
TGTGCCAGCAGCTTAAACAGGACAGCTTTCTTT
>-|TRBJ2-7|TRBV11-3|-
CASSLAGAYEQYF
TGTGCCAGCAGCTTAGCAGGCGCCTACGAGCAGTACTTC
>TRBD2|TRBJ2-3|TRBV9|-
CASSVISGGADTQYF
TGTGCCAGCAGCGTAATATCCGGGGGGGCAGATACGCAGTATTTT
>-|TRBJ1-1|TRBV5-5|-
CASSLGLSNTEAFF
TGTGCCAGCAGCTTGGGTCTCTCGAACACTGAAGCTTTCTTT
>-|TRBJ2-3|TRBV27|-
CASSSTGSYTDTQYF
TGTGCCAGCAGTTCCACAGGATCTTACACAGATACGCAGTATTTT
>-|TRBJ2-3|TRBV7-8|-
CASSWRGTDTQYF
TGTGCCAGCAGCTGGAGAGGCACAGATACGCAGTATTTT
>-|TRBJ2-1|TRBV5-5|-
CASSSPPGNEQFF
TGTGCCAGCAGCTCCCCTCCGGGCAATGAGCAGTTCTTC
>-|TRBJ1-6|TRBV9|-
CASSVGGSSYNSPLHF
TGTGCCAGCAGCGTGGGGGGATCATCCTATAATTCACCCCTCCACTTT
>-|TRBJ2-3|TRBV5-6|-
CASSSAPLTDTQYF
TGTGCCAGCAGCTCCGCGCCCCTCACTGATACGCAGTATTTT
>-|TRBJ2-5|TRBV6-6|few
CASSSTGETQYF
TGTGCCAGCAGTTCGACCGGGGAGACCCAGTACTTC
>TRBD1|TRBJ1-6|TRBV15|-
CATSLGQGNSPLHF
TGTGCCACCAGCCTCGGACAGGGAAATTCACCCCTCCACTTT
>TRBD2|TRBJ2-7|TRBV5-4|-
CASTFAGGSSYEQYF
TGTGCCAGCACCTTCGCGGGGGGGTCCTCCTACGAGCAGTACTTC
>-|TRBJ1-2|TRBV6-5|-
CASSYSSGGRCTF
TGTGCCAGCAGTTACTCGAGCGGGGGCAGGTGCACCTTC
>-|TRBJ1-6|TRBV28|once
CASSPGINSPLHF
TGTGCCAGCAGCCCAGGGATCAATTCACCCCTCCACTTT